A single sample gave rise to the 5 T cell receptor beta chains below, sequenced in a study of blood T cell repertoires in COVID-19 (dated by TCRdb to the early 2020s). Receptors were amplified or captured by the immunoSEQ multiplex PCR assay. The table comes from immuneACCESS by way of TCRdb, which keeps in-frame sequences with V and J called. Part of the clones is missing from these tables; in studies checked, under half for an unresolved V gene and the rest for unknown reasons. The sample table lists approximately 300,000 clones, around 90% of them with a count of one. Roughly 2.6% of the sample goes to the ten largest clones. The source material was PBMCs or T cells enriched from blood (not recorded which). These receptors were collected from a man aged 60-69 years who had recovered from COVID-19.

CDR3 sequence: CASSLTTGGTEAFF. In nucleotides, the CDR3 is TGTGCCAGCAGTCTCACCACAGGGGGCACTGAAGCTTTCTTT. The V and J genes are TRBV6-2 or TRBV6-3 and TRBJ1-1; 8 positions agree with TRBD1. V shed 5 bases, J shed 4 bases, and the junction held 6 bases outside the gene matches. The CDR3 is 14 amino acids. Germline CDR1 and CDR2: MNHEY and SVGEGT.

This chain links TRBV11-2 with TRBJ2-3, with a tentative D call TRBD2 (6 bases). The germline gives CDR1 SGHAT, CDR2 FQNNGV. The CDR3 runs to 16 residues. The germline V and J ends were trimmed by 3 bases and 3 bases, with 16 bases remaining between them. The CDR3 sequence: CASSLTRLSLTDTQYF. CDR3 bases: TGTGCCAGCAGCTTGACTAGATTGAGTCTTACAGATACGCAGTATTTT. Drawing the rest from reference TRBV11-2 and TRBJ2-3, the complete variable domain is EAGVAQSPRYKIIEKRQSVAFWCNPISGHATLYWYQQILGQGPKLLIQFQNNGVVDDSQLPKDRFSAERLKGVDSTLKIQPAKLEDSAVYLCASSLTRLSLTDTQYFGPGTRLTVL.

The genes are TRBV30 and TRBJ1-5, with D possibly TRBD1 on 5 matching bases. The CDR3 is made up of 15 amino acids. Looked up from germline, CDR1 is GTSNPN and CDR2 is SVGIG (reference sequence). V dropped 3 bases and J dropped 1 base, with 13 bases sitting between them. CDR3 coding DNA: TGTGCCTGGAGCACGGACATTGTCAGCAATCAGCCCCAGCATTTT. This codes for CAWSTDIVSNQPQHF.

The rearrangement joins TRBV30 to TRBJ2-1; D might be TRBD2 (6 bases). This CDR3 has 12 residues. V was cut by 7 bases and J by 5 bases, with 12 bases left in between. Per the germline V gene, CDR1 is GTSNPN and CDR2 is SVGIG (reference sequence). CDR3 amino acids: CALRDWDNEQFF. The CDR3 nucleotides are TGTGCCTTACGGGACTGGGACAATGAGCAGTTCTTC. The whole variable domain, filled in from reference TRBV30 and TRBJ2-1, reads SQTIHQWPATLVQPVGSPLSLECTVEGTSNPNLYWYRQAAGRGLQLLFYSVGIGQISSEVPQNLSASRPQDRQFILSSKKLLLSDSGFYLCALRDWDNEQFFGPGTRLTVL.

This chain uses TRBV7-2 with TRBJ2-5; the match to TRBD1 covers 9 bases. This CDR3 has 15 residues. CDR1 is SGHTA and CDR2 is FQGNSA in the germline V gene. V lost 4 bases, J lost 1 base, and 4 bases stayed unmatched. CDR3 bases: TGTGCCAGCAGCTCGACAGGGGGAGTCCAAGAGACCCAGTACTTC. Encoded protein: CASSSTGGVQETQYF.